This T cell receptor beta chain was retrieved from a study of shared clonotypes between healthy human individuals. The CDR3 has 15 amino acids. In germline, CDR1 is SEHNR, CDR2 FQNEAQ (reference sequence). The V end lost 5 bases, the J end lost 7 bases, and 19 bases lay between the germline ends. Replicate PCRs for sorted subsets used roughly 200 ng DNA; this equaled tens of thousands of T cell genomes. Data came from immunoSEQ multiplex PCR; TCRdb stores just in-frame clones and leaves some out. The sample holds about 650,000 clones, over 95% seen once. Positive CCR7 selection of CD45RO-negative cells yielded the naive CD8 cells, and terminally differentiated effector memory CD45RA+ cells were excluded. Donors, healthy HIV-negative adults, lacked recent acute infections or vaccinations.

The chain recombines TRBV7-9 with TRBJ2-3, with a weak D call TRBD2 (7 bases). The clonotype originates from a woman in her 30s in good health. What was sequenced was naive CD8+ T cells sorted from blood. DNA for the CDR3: TGTGCCAGCAGCCCCCTGGGGGCGGGAGAATATACGCAGTATTTT. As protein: CASSPLGAGEYTQYF.